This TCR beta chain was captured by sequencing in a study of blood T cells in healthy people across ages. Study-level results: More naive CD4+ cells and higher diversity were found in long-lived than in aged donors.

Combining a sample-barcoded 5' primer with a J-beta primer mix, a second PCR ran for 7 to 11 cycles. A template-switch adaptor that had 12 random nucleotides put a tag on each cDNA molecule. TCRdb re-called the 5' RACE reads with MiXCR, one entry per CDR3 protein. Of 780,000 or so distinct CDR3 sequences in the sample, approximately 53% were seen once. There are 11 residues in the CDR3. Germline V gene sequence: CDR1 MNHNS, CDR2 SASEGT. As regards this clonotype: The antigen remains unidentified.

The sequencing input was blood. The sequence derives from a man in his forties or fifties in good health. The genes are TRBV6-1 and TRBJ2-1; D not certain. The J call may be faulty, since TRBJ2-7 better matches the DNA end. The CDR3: CASSENDEQYF. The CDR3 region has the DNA TGTGCCAGCAGTGAAAACGATGAGCAGTACTTC.